The T cell receptor beta chain described here comes from a study of blood T cells in healthy people across ages. Between the trimmed V and J ends, which lost 5 bases and 5 bases, there was a span of 21 bases. This CDR3 has 17 residues. Germline loops: CDR1 MNHEY, CDR2 SMNVEV (reference sequence). Ten or more counts support this clonotype. What it binds is unknown. Study-wide results and caveats: Unsorted PBMCs prevented conclusive naive versus antigen-experienced comparison. Naive CD4+ cell counts and diversity both ran higher in long-lived than in aged donors.

Every sample had a minimum of 6 million PBMCs isolated. It was with a sample-barcoded 5' primer and a J-beta primer mix that a second PCR of roughly 7 to 12 cycles was run. Each sample provided no less than 2.5 million CDR3-containing paired-end reads. MiXCR was run by TCRdb on the 5' RACE reads, yielding one entry per CDR3 protein. The data hold around 1,000,000 distinct CDR3 sequences, with around two fifths observed a single time. The chain has TRBV27 and TRBJ1-4, with D possibly matching TRBD1 (6 bases). What was sequenced was blood. The sequence derives from a man aged 18 to 35 in good health. The CDR3 DNA sequence: TGTGCCAGCAGTCGGGGGGCAGGCTATCTCTCAAATGAAAAACTGTTTTTT. Translation gives CASSRGAGYLSNEKLFF.